This T cell receptor beta chain came from a study of shared clonotypes between healthy human individuals. Background on the study: Used for every donor were three CD4 naive, three CD4 memory, two CD8 naive and one CD8 memory plate.

V lost 4 bases and J lost 3, with 5 bases in between. The CDR3 length is 12 residues. Germline-derived CDR1 and CDR2 are ENHRY and SYGVKD. Assay: immunoSEQ multiplex PCR; the TCRdb copy retains only in-frame clones and omits some. The data contain approximately 1.5 million clones, approximately 98.5% of them singletons. This TCR derives from a man aged 30-40 years in good health. Sequencing input: naive CD4+ T cells sorted from blood. Described subset: CD45RA+ positively selected. V is TRBV10-3 and J is TRBJ2-3; D is perhaps TRBD1 (5 bases). CDR3 nucleotide sequence: TGTGCCATCAGTGGACAGACAGATACGCAGTATTTT. Its protein product is CAISGQTDTQYF.